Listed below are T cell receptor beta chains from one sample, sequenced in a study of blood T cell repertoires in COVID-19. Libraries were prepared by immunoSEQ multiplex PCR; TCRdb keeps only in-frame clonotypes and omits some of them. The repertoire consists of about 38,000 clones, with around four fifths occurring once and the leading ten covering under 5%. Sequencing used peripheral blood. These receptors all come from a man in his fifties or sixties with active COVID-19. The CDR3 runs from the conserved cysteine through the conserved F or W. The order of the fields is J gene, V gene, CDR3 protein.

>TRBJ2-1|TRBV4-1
CASSHIAGAHNEQFF
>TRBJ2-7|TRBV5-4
CASSLPFLEQYF
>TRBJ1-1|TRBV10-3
CAIRGQTSNTEAFF
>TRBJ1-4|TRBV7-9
CASSRDRGSEKLFF
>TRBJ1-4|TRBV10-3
CAISGGQIGEKLFF
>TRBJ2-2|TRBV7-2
CASSFGGLRAGELFF
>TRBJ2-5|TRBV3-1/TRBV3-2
CASSQVGQGPWETQYF
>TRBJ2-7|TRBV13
CASSLVSGASYEQYF
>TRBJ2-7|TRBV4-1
CASSQVERTGGYEQYF
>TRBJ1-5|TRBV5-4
CASSLQGASNQPQHF
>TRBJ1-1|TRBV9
CASTGMMTDLNTEAFF
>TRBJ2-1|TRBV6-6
CASSSGVNEQFF
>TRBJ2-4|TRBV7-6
CASSLDGGVPKNIQYF
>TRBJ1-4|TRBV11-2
CASSFPGTVNEKLFF
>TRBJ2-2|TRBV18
CASSSGGGPAGELFF
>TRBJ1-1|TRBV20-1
CSARTTEAFF
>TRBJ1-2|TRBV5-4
CASSLYGTNYGYTF
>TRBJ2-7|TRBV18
CASSPTLAAITGSYEQYF
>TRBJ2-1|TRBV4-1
CASSLQGGTYNEQFF
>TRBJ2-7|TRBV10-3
CATRGLATDEQYF
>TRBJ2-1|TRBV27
CASSPQGTEQFF
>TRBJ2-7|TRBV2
CASSFWGGRDEQYF
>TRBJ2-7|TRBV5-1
CASSLAAGRGYEQYF
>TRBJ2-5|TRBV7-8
CASSLLAYQETQYF
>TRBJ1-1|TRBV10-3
CAISQDRAENTEAFF
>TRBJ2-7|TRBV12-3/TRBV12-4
CASSPGPVYEQYF
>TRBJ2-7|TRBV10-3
CASGTGSAYEQYF
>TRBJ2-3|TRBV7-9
CASSSLGGGTQYF
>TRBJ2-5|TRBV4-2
CASSQDGGSQETQYIETQYF
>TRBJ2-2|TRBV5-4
CASGRGGNTGELFF
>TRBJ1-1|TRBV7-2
CASSLDGQQAFF
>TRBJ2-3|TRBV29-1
CSVVETTDTQYF
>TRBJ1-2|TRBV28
CASSHTLRDGYTF
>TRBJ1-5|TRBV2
CASSVQGPINQPQHF
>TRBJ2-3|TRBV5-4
CASSPDSSTDTQYF
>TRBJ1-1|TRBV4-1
CASSPPNTEAFF
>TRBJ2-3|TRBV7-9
CASSFEGSTDTQYF
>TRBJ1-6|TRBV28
CASSLIQANSPLHF
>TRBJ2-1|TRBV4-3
CASSHARSGSYNEQFF
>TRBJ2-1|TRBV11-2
CASSLGAGGRDEQFF
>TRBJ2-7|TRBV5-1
CASSAGGYEQYF
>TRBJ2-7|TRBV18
CASSPTGAAYEQYF
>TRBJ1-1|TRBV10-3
CAISENRAEAFF
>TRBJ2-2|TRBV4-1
CASSQTGAPETGELFF
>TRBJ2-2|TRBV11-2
CASSLHGAGELFF
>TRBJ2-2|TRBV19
CASSNAGTGGSGELFF
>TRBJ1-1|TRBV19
CASSIVPGSTEAFF
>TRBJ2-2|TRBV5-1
CASSPTTNTGELFF
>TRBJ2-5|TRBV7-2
CASSLAPAKGETQYF
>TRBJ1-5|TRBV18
CASSPGGRQPQHF
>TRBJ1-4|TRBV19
CASSISTGATNEKLFF
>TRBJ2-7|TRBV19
CASSITLSLTGYEQYF
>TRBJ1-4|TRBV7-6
CASSLYSGGGNEKLFF